The following is a T cell receptor (beta chain) sequence with its context. Its antigen remains unidentified. This sample stems from a study of cytomegalovirus exposure and HLA in healthy donors. Study outcomes and limitations: The study flagged 150 to 200 TCR beta chains as cytomegalovirus-associated.

Sequencing was performed with immunoSEQ multiplex PCR; in TCRdb, only in-frame clones are kept and a portion is missing. The data contain roughly 280,000 clones, around 86% of them singletons. The V gene lost 0 bases and the J gene lost 6 bases, with 5 bases spanning the gap. Germline CDR1 SGHAT, CDR2 FQNNGV. This CDR3 is built from 12 residues. The source is a woman under 30 in good health and CMV-seronegative. The J gene is TRBJ1-1, the V gene TRBV11-2; no firm D call. The source material was PBMCs. For the CDR3, the DNA is TGTGCCAGCAGCTTAGAGCTAGCTGAAGCTTTCTTT. Translation: CASSLELAEAFF.